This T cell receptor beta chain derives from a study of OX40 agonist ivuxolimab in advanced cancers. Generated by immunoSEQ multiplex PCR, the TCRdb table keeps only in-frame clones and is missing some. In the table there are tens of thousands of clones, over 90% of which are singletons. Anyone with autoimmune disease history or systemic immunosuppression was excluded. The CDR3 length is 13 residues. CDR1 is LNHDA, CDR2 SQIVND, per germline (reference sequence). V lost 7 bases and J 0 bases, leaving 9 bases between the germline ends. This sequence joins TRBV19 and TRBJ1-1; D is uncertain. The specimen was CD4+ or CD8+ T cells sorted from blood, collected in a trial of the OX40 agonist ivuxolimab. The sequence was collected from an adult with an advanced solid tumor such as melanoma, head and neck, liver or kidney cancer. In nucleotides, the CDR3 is TGTGCCAGTACGGACCGCTTGAACACTGAAGCTTTCTTT. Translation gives CASTDRLNTEAFF.